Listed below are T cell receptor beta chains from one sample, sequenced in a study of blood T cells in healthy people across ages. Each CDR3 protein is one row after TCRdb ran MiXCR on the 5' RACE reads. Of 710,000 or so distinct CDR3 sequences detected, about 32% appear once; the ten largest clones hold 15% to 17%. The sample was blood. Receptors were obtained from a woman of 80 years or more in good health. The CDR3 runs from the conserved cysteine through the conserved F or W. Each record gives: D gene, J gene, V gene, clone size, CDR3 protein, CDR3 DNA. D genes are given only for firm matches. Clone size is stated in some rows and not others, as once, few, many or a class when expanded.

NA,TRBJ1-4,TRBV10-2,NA,CASSDIGRATNEKLFF,TGCGCCAGCAGTGACATAGGCCGGGCAACTAATGAAAAACTGTTTTTT
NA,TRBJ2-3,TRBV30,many,CAWSIGIRTDTQYF,TGTGCCTGGAGTATAGGGATCCGGACAGATACGCAGTATTTT
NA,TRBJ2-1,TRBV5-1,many,CASSWGLADDNEQFF,TGCGCCAGCAGCTGGGGGCTAGCGGACGACAATGAGCAGTTCTTC
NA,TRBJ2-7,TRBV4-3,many,CASSRVLNAYEQYF,TGCGCCAGCAGCCGGGTTCTCAATGCCTACGAGCAGTACTTC
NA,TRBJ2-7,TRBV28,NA,CASGNRGPSYEQYF,TGTGCCAGCGGAAATCGGGGGCCGTCCTACGAGCAGTACTTC
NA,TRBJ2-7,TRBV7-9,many,CASSWGRDEQYF,TGTGCCAGCAGCTGGGGGCGAGACGAGCAGTACTTC
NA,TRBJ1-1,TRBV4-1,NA,CASSQEWVAEAFF,TGCGCCAGCAGCCAAGAATGGGTGGCTGAAGCTTTCTTT
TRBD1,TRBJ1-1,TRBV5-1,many,CASSLPGQGNTEAFF,TGCGCCAGCAGCTTGCCGGGACAGGGGAACACTGAAGCTTTCTTT
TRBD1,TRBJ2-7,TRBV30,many,CAWSVRTGTGSEQYF,TGTGCCTGGAGTGTAAGAACCGGGACAGGTAGCGAGCAGTACTTC
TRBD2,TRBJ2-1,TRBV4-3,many,CASSQDLASGYNEQFF,TGCGCCAGCAGCCAAGATCTTGCTAGCGGGTACAATGAGCAGTTCTTC
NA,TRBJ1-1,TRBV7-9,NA,CASSPDTEVFF,TGTGCCAGCAGCCCGGACACTGAAGTTTTCTTT
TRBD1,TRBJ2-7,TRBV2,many,CASGGDRVAYEQYF,TGTGCCAGCGGGGGGGACAGGGTCGCCTACGAGCAGTACTTC
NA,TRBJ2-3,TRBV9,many,CASSVIAASTDTQYF,TGTGCCAGCAGCGTAATCGCGGCCAGCACAGATACGCAGTATTTT
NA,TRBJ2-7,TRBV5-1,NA,CASSWAGQLGYEQYF,TGCGCCAGCAGCTGGGCCGGGCAACTCGGCTACGAGCAGTACTTC
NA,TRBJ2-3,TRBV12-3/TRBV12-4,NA,CASSLAITGKITDAQYF,TGTGCCAGCAGTTTAGCCATAACAGGAAAAATAACAGATGCGCAGTATTTT
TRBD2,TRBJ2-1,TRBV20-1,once,CSASQTPRASGRAHEQFF,TGCAGTGCTTCCCAGACCCCGAGGGCTAGCGGGAGGGCCCATGAGCAGTTCTTC
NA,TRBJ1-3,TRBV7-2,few,CASSPQTVSGNTIYF,TGTGCCAGCAGCCCCCAGACAGTATCCGGAAACACCATATATTTT
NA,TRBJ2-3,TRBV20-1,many,CSAAPGITDTQYF,TGCAGTGCGGCCCCAGGGATCACAGATACGCAGTATTTT
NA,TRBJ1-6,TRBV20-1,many,CSARAQGARSPLHF,TGCAGTGCTAGGGCCCAGGGAGCGCGATCACCCCTCCACTTT
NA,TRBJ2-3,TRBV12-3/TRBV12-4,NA,CASSPGTASADTQYF,TGTGCCAGCAGCCCCGGGACGGCGTCAGCAGATACGCAGTATTTT
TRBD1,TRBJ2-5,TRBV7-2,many,CASSLDHRGYGQETQYF,TGTGCCAGCAGCTTAGACCACAGGGGGTATGGACAAGAGACCCAGTACTTC
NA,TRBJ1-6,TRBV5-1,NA,CASSLGVRNSPPHF,TGCGCCAGCAGCTTGGGGGTTAGAAATTCACCCCCCCACTTT
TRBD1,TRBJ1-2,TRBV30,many,CAWSAGGYGYTF,TGTGCCTGGAGTGCAGGGGGGTATGGCTACACCTTC
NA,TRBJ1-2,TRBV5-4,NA,CASSSRVRGGYTF,TGTGCCAGCAGCTCCAGGGTGCGCGGTGGCTACACCTTC
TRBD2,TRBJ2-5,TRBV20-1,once,CSASRGELAGGKTQYF,TGCAGTGCTAGTAGAGGGGAACTAGCGGGGGGGAAGACCCAGTACTTC
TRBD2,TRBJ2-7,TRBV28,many,CASSLGGRRSYEQYF,TGTGCCAGCAGTTTAGGCGGGAGGCGATCCTACGAGCAGTACTTC
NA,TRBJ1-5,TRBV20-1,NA,CSAAPHKGNGNQPQHF,TGCAGTGCTGCCCCCCACAAGGGGAATGGCAATCAGCCCCAGCATTTT
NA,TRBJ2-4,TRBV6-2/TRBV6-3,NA,CASRATLVNGIQYF,TGTGCCAGCCGGGCTACCCTGGTAAACGGCATTCAGTACTTC
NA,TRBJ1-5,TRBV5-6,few,CASRRGVNYQPQHF,TGTGCCAGCAGGAGGGGAGTGAATTACCAGCCCCAGCATTTT
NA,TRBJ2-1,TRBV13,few,CASSEEGVSGNEQFF,TGTGCCAGCAGCGAAGAGGGAGTATCGGGCAATGAGCAGTTCTTC
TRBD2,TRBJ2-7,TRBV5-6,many,CASRWTSGGFSEQYF,TGTGCCAGCAGGTGGACTAGCGGGGGGTTTAGCGAGCAGTACTTC
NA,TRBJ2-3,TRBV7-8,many,CASSYLTRLDTQYF,TGTGCCAGCAGCTACCTGACTCGACTAGATACGCAGTATTTT
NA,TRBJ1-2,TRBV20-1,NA,CSARIAGKNGYTF,TGCAGTGCTAGGATTGCAGGGAAAAATGGCTACACCTTC
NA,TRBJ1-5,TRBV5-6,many,CASSLGLHSNQPQHF,TGTGCCAGCAGCTTAGGCCTTCATAGCAATCAGCCCCAGCATTTT
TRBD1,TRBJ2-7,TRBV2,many,CASSPGTGIDEQYF,TGTGCCAGCAGTCCCGGGACAGGGATTGACGAGCAGTACTTC
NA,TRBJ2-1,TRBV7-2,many,CASSGASATIREQFF,TGTGCCAGCTCCGGGGCTAGCGCAACGATAAGGGAGCAGTTCTTC
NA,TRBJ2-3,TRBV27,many,CASSYSQGPPPRDTQYF,TGTGCCAGCAGTTACTCCCAGGGTCCCCCTCCGCGAGATACGCAGTATTTT